This T cell receptor (beta chain) derives from a study of T-cell memory formation after mild COVID-19. TCRdb recomputed calls from the 5' RACE reads with MiXCR, one row per CDR3 protein. The sample contains hundreds of thousands of distinct CDR3 sequences, about a fifth of which appear only once. V gave up 6 bases and J gave up 7 bases; unmatched junction bases: 9. Per the germline V gene, CDR1 is DFQATT and CDR2 is SNEGSKA (reference sequence). This CDR3 is built from 13 residues. The source of this sequence is an adult woman who had mild COVID-19 (a few samples of this study predate the infection). Cell type and time point are not known. The rearrangement uses TRBV20-1 and TRBJ2-1, with 7 bases that match TRBD2. Sequencing was done on a sample of PBMCs or a T cell subset sorted from them (not recorded which). CDR3 coding DNA: TGCAGTGCGCCGGGGACTAACCGGAATGAGCAGTTCTTC. This sequence encodes CSAPGTNRNEQFF.